This TCR beta chain was documented in a study of cytomegalovirus exposure and HLA in healthy donors. It was with 60 Vbeta and 13 Jbeta primers that the PCR ran. The method was immunoSEQ multiplex PCR; TCRdb's version includes in-frame clones alone and lacks a portion of them. The sample includes around 74,000 clones, approximately 79% of them seen just once. This CDR3 has 14 residues. Germline CDR1 and CDR2: SNHLY and FYNNEI. V was shortened by 6 bases and J by 3 bases, with 12 bases between the two germline ends. This chain uses TRBV2 with TRBJ2-1, with D perhaps matching TRBD2 (5 bases). This TCR derives from a man aged 25 to 40 in good health and CMV-seronegative. Sequences were obtained from PBMCs. CDR3 bases: TGTGCCAGCAGGGATGGACTTTTCTACAATGAGCAGTTCTTC. This gives the protein CASRDGLFYNEQFF.